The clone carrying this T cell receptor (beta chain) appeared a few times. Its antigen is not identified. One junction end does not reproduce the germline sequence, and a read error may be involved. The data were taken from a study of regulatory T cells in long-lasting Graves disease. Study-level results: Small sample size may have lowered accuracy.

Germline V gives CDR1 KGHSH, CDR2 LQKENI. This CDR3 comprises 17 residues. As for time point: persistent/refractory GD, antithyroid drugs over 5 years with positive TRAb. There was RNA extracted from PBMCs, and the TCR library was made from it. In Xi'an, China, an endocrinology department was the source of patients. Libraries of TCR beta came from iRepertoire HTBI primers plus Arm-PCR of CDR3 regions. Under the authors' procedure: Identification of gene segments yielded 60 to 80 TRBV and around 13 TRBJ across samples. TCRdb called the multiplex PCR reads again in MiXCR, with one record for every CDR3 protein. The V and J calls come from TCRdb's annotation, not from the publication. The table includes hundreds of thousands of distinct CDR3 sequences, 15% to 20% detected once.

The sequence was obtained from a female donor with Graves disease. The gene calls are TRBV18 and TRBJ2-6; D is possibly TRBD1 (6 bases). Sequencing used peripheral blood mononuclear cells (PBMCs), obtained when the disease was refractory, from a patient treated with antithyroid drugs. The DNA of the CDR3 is TGTGCCAGTACAGCATACGGACAGACCTCTAGGGCCAACGTCCTGACTTTC. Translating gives CASTAYGQTSRANVLTF.